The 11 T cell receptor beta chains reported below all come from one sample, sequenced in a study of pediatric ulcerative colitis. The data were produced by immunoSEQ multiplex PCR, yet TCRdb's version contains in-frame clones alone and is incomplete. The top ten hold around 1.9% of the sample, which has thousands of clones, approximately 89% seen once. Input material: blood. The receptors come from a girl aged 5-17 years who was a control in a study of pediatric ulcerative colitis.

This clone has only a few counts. The CDR3 region has the DNA TGTGCCAGCAGTGACTCGGGAGAGACAGATACGCAGTATTTT. Translated, it gives CASSDSGETDTQYF. This rearrangement joins TRBV6-4 to TRBJ2-3; D is possibly TRBD2 (5 bases). V was clipped by 0 bases and J by 3 bases, with 7 bases between them. The CDR3 contains 14 residues. The germline V gene encodes CDR1 MRHNA and CDR2 SNTAGT.

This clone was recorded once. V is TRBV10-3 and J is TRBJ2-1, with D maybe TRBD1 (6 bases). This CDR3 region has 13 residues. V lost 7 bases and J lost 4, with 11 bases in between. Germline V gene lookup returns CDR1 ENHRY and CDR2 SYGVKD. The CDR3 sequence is CAIMAGVYNEQFF. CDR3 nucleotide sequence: TGTGCCATCATGGCAGGGGTGTACAATGAGCAGTTCTTC.

The CDR3 sequence: CASSPGSETDTQYF. The CDR3 DNA reads TGTGCCAGCAGCCCCGGGAGCGAAACAGATACGCAGTATTTT. The rearrangement uses TRBV4-2 and TRBJ2-3; a weak D match, TRBD2 (6 bases). Germline assignment: CDR1 LGHNA and CDR2 YNFKEQ. Trimming removed 4 bases from V and 3 bases from J, with 11 bases in between. The CDR3 runs to 14 residues.

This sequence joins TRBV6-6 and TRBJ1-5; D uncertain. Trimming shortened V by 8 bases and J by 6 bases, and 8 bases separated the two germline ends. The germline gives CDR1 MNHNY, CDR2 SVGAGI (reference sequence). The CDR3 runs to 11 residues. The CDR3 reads CASGQFQPQHF. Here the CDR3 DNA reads TGTGCCAGCGGGCAGTTTCAGCCCCAGCATTTT.

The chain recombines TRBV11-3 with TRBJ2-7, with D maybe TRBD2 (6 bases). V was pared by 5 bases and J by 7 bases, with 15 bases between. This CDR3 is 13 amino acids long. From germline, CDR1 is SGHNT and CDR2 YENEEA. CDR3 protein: CASSLDRAGEQYF. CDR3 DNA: TGTGCCAGCAGCCTTGACCGGGCGGGGGAGCAGTACTTC. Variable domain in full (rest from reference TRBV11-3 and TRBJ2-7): EAGVVQSPRYKIIEKKQPVAFWCNPISGHNTLYWYLQNLGQGPELLIRYENEEAVDDSQLPKDRFSAERLKGVDSTLKIQPAELGDSAVYLCASSLDRAGEQYFGPGTRLTVT.

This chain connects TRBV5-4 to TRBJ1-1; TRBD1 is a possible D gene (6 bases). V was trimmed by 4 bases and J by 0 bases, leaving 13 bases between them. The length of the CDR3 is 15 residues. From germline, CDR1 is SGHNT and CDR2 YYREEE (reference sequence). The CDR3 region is CASSTPQGLNTEAFF. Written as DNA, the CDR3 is TGTGCCAGCAGCACCCCACAGGGACTGAACACTGAAGCTTTCTTT.

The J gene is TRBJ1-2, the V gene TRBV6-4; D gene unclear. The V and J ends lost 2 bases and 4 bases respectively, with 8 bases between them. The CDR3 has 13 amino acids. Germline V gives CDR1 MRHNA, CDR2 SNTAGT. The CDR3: CASSDEGLYGYTF. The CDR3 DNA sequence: TGTGCCAGCAGTGACGAGGGCCTCTATGGCTACACCTTC.

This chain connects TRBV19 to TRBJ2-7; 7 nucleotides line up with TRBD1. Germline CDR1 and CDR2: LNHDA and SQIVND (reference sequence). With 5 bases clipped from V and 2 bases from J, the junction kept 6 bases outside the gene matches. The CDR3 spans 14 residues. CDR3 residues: CASSPTGATYEQYF. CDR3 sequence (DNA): TGTGCCAGTAGTCCAACAGGGGCGACCTACGAGCAGTACTTC.

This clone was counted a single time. CDR3 region: CASSSLMGQGAGELFF. CDR3 coding DNA: TGTGCCAGCAGTTCGTTAATGGGACAGGGGGCCGGGGAGCTGTTTTTT. This rearrangement joins TRBV6-5 to TRBJ2-2; 11 nucleotides match TRBD1. The V segment lost 4 bases and the J segment 6 bases; nucleotides outside the gene matches: 7. Germline V gives CDR1 MNHEY, CDR2 SVGAGI. The CDR3 loop spans 16 amino acids.

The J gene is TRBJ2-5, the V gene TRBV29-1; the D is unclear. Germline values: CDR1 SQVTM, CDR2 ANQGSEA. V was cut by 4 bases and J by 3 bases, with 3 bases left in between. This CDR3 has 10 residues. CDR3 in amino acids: CSVGEETQYF. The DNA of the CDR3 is TGCAGCGTTGGGGAAGAGACCCAGTACTTC.

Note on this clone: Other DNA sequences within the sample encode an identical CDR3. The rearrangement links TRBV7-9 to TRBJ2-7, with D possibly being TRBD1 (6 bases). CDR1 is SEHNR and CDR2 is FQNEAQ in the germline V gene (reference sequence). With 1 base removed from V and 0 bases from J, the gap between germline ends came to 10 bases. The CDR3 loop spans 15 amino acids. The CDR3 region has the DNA TGTGCCAGCAGCTTAGGACAGGACCCCTCCTACGAGCAGTACTTC. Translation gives CASSLGQDPSYEQYF. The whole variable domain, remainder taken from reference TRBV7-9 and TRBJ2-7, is DTGVSQNPRHKITKRGQNVTFRCDPISEHNRLYWYRQTLGQGPEFLTYFQNEAQLEKSRLLSDRFSAERPKGSFSTLEIQRTEQGDSAMYLCASSLGQDPSYEQYFGPGTRLTVT.